The clone carrying this TCR beta chain was recorded at least ten times. The sample originates from a study of CD8+CD57+ T cells in acquired aplastic anemia. Patients picked for sequencing had shown CD8+CD57+ cell expansion detected by flow cytometry. The template for TCR beta VDJ and CDR3 sequence profiling was genomic DNA. TCRdb reprocessed the reads via MiXCR and lists one record per CDR3 protein. The sample consists of around 180,000 distinct CDR3 sequences, over 40% of them appearing once. Germline V gene sequence: CDR1 SGHRS, CDR2 YFSETQ. This CDR3 contains 14 residues. The ends were cut back, 4 bases at V and 1 base at J, with 10 bases in the middle.

The receptor was isolated from a human donor with aplastic anemia. The J gene is TRBJ2-3, the V gene TRBV5-1, with D unresolved. The material sequenced was sorted CD4+, CD8+, or CD8+CD57+ T cells (not recorded which) from PBMCs. In DNA, the CDR3 is TGCGCCAGCAGCGCTTCCCGGGGCACAGATACGCAGTATTTT. Protein product: CASSASRGTDTQYF.